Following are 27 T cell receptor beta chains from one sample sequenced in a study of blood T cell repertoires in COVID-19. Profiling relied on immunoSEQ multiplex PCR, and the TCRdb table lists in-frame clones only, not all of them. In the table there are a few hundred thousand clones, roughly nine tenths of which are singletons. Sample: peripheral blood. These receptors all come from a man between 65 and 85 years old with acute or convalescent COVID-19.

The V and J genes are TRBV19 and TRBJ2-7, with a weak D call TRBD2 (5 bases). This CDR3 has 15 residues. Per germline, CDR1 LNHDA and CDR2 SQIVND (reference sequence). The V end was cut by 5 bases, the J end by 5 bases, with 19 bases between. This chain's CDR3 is CASSQAPLPGNEQYF. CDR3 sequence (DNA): TGTGCCAGTAGTCAGGCCCCCCTACCCGGGAACGAGCAGTACTTC.

CDR3 sequence (DNA): TGTGCCTGGAGTAGAAGGGGCAGTGGGGCCAACGTCCTGACTTTC. The encoded protein is CAWSRRGSGANVLTF. The J gene is TRBJ2-6, the V gene TRBV30; the D gene is possibly TRBD1 (5 bases). This CDR3 is built from 15 residues. Germline-derived CDR1 and CDR2 are GTSNPN and SVGIG (reference sequence). The V end was cut by 2 bases, the J end by 3 bases, with 11 bases between.

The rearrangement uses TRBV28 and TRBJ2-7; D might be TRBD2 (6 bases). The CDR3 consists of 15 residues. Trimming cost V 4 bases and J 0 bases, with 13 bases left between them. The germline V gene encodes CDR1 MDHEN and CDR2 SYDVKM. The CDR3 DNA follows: TGTGCCAGCAGTTCGGCTAGCGCCAGCTCCTACGAGCAGTACTTC. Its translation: CASSSASASSYEQYF.

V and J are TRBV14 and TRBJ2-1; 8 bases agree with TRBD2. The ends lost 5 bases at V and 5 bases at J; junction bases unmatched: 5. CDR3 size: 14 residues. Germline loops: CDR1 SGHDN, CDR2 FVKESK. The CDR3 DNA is TGTGCCAGCAGCAGAGCGGGAGCGGACAATGAGCAGTTCTTC. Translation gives CASSRAGADNEQFF.

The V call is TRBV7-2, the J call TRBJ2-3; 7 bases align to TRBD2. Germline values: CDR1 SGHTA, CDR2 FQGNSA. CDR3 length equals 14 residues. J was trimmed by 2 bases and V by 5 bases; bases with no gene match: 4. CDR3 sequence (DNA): TGTGCCAGCAGCCTTAGCGGGTTCACAGATACGCAGTATTTT. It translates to CASSLSGFTDTQYF.

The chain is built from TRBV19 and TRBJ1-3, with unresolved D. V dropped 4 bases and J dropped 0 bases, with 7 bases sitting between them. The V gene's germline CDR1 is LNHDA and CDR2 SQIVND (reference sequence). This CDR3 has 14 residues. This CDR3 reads CASSTQNSGNTIYF. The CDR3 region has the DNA TGTGCCAGTAGTACGCAGAACTCTGGAAACACCATATATTTT.

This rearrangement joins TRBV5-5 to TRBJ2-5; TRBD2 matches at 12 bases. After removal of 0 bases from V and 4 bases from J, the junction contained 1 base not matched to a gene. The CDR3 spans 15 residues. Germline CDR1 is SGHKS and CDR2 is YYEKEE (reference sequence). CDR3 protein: CASSLGGLAGETQYF. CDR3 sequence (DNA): TGTGCCAGCAGCTTGGGGGGACTAGCGGGAGAGACCCAGTACTTC.

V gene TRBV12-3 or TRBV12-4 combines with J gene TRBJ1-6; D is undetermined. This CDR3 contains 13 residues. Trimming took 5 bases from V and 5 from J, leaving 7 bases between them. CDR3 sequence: CASSRGDNSPLHF. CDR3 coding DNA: TGTGCCAGCAGTCGGGGTGATAATTCACCCCTCCACTTT.

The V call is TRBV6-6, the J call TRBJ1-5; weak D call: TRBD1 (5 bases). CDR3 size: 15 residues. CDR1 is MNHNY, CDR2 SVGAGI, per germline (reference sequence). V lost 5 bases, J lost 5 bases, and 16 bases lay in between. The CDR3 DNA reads TGTGCCAGCAGTGCGGGACCGATGATTTATCAGCCCCAGCATTTT. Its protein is CASSAGPMIYQPQHF.

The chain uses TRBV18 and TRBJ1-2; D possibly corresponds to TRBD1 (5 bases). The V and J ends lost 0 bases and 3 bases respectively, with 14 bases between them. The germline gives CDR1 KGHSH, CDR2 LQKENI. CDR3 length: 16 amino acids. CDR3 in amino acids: CASSPPEHTGHYGYTF. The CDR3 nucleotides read TGTGCCAGCTCACCACCGGAGCATACAGGCCACTATGGCTACACCTTC. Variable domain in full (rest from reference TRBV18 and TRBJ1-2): NAGVMQNPRHLVRRRGQEARLRCSPMKGHSHVYWYRQLPEEGLKFMVYLQKENIIDESGMPKERFSAEFPKEGPSILRIQQVVRGDSAAYFCASSPPEHTGHYGYTFGSGTRLTVV.

Written as DNA, the CDR3 is TGTGCCAGCAGTGCAAGGGCGGGAGGGATGAACGAGCAGTACTTC. The encoded protein is CASSARAGGMNEQYF. The rearrangement uses TRBV7-9 and TRBJ2-7; 9 positions match TRBD2. The V and J ends lost 6 bases and 5 bases, in that order; junction bases with no gene match: 11. CDR3 length: 15 amino acids. Germline values: CDR1 SEHNR, CDR2 FQNEAQ (reference sequence).

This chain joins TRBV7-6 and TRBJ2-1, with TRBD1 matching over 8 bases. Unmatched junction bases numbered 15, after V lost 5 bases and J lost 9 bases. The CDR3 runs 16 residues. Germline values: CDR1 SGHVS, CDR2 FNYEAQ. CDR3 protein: CASSPGQGLSGSEQFF. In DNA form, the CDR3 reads TGTGCCAGCAGCCCAGGACAGGGTTTGTCTGGCAGTGAGCAGTTCTTC.

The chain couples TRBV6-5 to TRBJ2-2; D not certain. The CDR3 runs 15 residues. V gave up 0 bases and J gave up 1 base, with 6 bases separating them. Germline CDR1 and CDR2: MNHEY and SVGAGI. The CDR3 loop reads CASSYSRLNTGELFF. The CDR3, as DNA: TGTGCCAGCAGTTACTCGCGCCTGAACACCGGGGAGCTGTTTTTT.

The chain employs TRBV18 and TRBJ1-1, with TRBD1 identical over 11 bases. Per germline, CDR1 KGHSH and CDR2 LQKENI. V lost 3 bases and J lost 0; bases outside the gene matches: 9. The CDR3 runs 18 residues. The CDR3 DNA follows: TGTGCCAGCTCACCGCCTGGGACAGGGGGAAAAATGAACACTGAAGCTTTCTTT. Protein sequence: CASSPPGTGGKMNTEAFF. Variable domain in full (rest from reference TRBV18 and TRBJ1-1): NAGVMQNPRHLVRRRGQEARLRCSPMKGHSHVYWYRQLPEEGLKFMVYLQKENIIDESGMPKERFSAEFPKEGPSILRIQQVVRGDSAAYFCASSPPGTGGKMNTEAFFGQGTRLTVV.

The CDR3 bases are TGTGCCAGCAGTCGAGGGGTGAGGGCTAGCGGGAACCAAGAGACCCAGTACTTC. This encodes CASSRGVRASGNQETQYF. The chain is built from TRBV6-6 and TRBJ2-5, with 9 bases fitting TRBD2. This CDR3 comprises 18 residues. V shed 5 bases, J shed 0 bases, and the junction held 13 bases outside the gene matches. Germline loops: CDR1 MNHNY, CDR2 SVGAGI (reference sequence).

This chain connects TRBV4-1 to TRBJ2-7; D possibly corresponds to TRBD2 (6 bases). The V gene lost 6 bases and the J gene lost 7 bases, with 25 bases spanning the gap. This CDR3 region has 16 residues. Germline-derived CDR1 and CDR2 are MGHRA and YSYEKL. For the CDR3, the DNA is TGCGCCAGCAGTCTCGAGAAAGTCGGGACTCCGGGAGAGCAGTACTTC. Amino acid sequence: CASSLEKVGTPGEQYF.

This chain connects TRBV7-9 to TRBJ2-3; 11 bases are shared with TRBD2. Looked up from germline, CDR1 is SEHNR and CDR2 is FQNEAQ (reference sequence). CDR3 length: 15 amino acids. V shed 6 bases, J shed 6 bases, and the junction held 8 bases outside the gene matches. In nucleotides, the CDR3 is TGTGCCAGCAGTCAAATAGCGGGAGGGTCCGATACGCAGTATTTT. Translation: CASSQIAGGSDTQYF.

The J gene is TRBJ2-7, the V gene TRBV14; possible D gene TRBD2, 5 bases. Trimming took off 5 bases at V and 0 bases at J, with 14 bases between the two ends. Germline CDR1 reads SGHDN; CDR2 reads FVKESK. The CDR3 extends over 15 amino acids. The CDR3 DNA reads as TGTGCCAGCAGCGGACGGGGTAGCGCCTCCTACGAGCAGTACTTC. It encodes CASSGRGSASYEQYF.

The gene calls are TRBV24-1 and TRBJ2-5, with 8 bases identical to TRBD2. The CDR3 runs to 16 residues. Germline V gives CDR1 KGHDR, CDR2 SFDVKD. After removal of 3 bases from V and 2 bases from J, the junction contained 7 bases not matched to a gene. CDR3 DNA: TGTGCCACCAGTGATGCTCGACTAGCGCGACAAGAGACCCAGTACTTC. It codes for CATSDARLARQETQYF.

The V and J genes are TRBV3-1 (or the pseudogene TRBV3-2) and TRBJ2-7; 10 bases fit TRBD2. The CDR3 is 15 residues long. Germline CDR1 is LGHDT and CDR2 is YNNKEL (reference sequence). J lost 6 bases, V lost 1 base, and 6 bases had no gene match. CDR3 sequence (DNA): TGTGCCAGCAGCCAAGGGCCTAGCGGGAGAGTCGAGCAGTACTTC. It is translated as CASSQGPSGRVEQYF.

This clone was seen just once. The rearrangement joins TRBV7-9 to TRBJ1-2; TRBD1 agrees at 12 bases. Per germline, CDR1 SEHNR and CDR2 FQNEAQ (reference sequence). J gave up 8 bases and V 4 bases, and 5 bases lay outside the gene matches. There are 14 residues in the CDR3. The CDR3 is CASSSGQGAGGYTF. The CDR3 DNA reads TGTGCCAGCAGCTCGGGACAGGGGGCCGGCGGCTACACCTTC.

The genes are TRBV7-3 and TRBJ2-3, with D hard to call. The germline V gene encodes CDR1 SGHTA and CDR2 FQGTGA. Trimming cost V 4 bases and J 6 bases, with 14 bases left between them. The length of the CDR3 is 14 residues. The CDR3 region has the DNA TGTGCCAGCAGCTACCGAGGCCTTGGGGATACGCAGTATTTT. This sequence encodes CASSYRGLGDTQYF.

The CDR3 is CAIGRDNNEKLFF. CDR3 DNA: TGTGCCATCGGCCGGGACAATAATGAAAAACTGTTTTTT. The V gene is TRBV10-3, the J gene TRBJ1-4, with D possibly TRBD1 on 6 matching bases. Germline assignment: CDR1 ENHRY and CDR2 SYGVKD. V was cut by 8 bases and J by 4 bases, with 11 bases left in between. This CDR3 spans 13 amino acids.

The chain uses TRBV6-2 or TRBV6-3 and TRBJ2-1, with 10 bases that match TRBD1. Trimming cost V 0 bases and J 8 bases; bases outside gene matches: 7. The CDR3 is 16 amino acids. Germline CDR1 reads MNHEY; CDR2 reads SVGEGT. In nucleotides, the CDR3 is TGTGCCAGCAGTTACTCCGGGACAGGGGTATTTGATGAGCAGTTCTTC. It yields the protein CASSYSGTGVFDEQFF.

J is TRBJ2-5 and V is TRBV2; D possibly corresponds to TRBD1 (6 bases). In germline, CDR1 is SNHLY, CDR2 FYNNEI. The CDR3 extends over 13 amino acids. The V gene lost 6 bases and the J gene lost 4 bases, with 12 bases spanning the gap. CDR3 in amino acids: CASSAQGRETQYF. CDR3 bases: TGTGCCAGCAGCGCACAGGGTCGAGAGACCCAGTACTTC.

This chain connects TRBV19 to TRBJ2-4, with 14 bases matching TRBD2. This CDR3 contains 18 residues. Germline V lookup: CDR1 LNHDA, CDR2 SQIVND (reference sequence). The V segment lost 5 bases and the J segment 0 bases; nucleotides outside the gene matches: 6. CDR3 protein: CASSRTSGRTVAKNIQYF. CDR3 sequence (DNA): TGTGCCAGTAGTCGGACTAGCGGGAGGACCGTAGCCAAAAACATTCAGTACTTC.

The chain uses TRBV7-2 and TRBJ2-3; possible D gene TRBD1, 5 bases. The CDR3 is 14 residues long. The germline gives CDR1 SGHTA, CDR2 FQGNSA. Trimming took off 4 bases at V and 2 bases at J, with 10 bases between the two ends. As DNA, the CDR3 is TGTGCCAGCAGCTACAGACAGCTCACAGATACGCAGTATTTT. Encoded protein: CASSYRQLTDTQYF.